One T cell receptor beta chain is described in this entry. The V gene end was trimmed by 2 bases and the J gene end by 2 bases; junction bases not matched to a gene: 7. CDR1 is SQVTM, CDR2 ANQGSEA, per germline. The CDR3 sequence is 15 residues long. This specimen belongs to a study of blood T cell repertoires in COVID-19. The wider study: Sites across the United States, Italy and Spain contributed samples from acute and convalescent COVID-19.

Using immunoSEQ multiplex PCR, the repertoire was profiled, and TCRdb retains in-frame clones only, with some absent. The top ten hold approximately 4.3% of the sample, which has some 210,000 clones, 70% to 90% seen once. This chain uses TRBV29-1 with TRBJ2-7, with 9 bases matching TRBD1. This clonotype was obtained from a man aged 30 to 45 with acute COVID-19. The sequencing input was PBMCs or T cells enriched from blood (not recorded which). The CDR3, as DNA: TGCAGCGTTGAAAAACTCGGACAGGGGACCTACGAGCAGTACTTC. Translation gives CSVEKLGQGTYEQYF.